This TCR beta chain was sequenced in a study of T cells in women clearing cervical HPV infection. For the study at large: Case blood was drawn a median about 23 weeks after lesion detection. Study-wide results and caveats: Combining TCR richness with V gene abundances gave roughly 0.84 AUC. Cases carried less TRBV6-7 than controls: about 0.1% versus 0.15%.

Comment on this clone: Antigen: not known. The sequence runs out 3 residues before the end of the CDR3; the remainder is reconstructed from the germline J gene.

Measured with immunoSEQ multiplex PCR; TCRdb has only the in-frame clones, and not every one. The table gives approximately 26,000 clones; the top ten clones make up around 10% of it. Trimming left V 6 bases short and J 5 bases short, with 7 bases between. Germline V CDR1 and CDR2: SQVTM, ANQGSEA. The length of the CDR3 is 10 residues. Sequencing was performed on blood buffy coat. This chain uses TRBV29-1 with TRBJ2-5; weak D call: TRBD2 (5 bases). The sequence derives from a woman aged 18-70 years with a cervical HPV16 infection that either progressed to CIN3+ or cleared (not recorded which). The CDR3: CSVRGETQYF. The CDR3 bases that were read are TGCAGCGTCAGAGGGGAGACC.